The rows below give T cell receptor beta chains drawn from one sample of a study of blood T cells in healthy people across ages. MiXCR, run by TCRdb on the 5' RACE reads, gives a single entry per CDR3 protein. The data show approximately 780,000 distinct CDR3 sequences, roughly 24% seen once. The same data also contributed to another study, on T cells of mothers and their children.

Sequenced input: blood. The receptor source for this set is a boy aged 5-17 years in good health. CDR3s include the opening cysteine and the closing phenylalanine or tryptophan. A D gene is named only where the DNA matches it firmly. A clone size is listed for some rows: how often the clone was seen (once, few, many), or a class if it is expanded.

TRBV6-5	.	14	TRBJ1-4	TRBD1	CASRTQGAMEKLFF	TGTGCCAGCAGGACACAGGGGGCTATGGAAAAACTGTTTTTT
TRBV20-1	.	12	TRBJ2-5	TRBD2	CSAFGRMKTQYF	TGCAGTGCCTTCGGGAGGATGAAGACCCAGTACTTC
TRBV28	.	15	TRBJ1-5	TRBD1	CASSSPGTGNQPQHF	TGTGCCAGCAGTTCTCCCGGGACAGGGAATCAGCCCCAGCATTTT
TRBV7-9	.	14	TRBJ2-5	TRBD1	CASSYTGGRETQYF	TGTGCCAGCAGCTATACAGGGGGCCGGGAGACCCAGTACTTC
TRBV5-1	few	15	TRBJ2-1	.	CASSLSPSPYNEQFF	TGCGCCAGCAGCTTGAGCCCCAGTCCCTACAATGAGCAGTTCTTC
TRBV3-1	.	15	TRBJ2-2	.	CASSQVQLRAGELFF	TGTGCCAGCAGCCAAGTACAGCTCCGGGCCGGGGAGCTGTTTTTT
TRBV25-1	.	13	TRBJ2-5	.	CASSTAQEKTQYF	TGTGCCAGCAGCACCGCTCAGGAAAAGACCCAGTACTTC
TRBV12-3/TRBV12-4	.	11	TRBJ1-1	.	CASSFGPFLFF	TGTGCCAGCAGTTTTGGGCCTTTTCTTTTCTTT
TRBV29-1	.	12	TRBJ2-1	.	CSVVLGYNEQLF	TGCAGCGTCGTACTAGGTTACAATGAGCAGCTCTTC
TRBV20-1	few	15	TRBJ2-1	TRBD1	CSAFPGTGGYNEQFF	TGCAGTGCTTTCCCCGGGACAGGGGGCTACAATGAGCAGTTCTTC
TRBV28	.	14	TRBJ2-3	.	CASSFGGSADTQYF	TGTGCCAGCAGTTTTGGCGGTTCGGCAGATACGCAGTATTTT
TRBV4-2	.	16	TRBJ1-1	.	CASSQDRGRGATEAFF	TGTGCCAGCAGCCAAGATCGGGGACGGGGGGCCACTGAAGCTTTCTTT
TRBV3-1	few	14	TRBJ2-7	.	CASSQRDTNYEQYF	TGTGCCAGCAGCCAACGAGACACCAACTACGAGCAGTACTTC
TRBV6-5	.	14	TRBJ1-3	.	CASRPEASGNTIYF	TGTGCCAGCAGACCCGAGGCCTCTGGAAACACCATATATTTT
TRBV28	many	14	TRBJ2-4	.	CASTRTFSKNIQYF	TGTGCCAGCACCCGTACCTTCTCCAAAAACATTCAGTACTTC
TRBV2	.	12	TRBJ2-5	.	CASRTTGETQYF	TGTGCCAGCAGGACCACAGGGGAGACCCAGTACTTC
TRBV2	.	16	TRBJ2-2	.	CASSAYGLRNTGELFF	TGTGCCAGCAGTGCCTACGGACTTCGAAACACCGGGGAGCTGTTTTTT
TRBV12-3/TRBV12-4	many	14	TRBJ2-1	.	CASSLGRGYNEQFF	TGTGCCAGCAGTTTAGGACGGGGGTACAATGAGCAGTTCTTC
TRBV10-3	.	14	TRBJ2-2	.	CAISEQDKTGELFF	TGTGCCATCAGTGAGCAGGACAAAACCGGGGAGCTGTTTTTT
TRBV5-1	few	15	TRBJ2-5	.	CASSLAPGSAETQYF	TGCGCCAGCAGCTTGGCCCCCGGTAGCGCGGAGACCCAGTACTTC
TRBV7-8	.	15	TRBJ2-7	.	CASSLEGGSDYEQYF	TGTGCCAGCAGCTTAGAAGGGGGTTCGGACTACGAGCAGTACTTC
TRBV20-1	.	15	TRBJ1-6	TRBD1	CSANPAGTENSPLHF	TGCAGTGCTAACCCTGCCGGGACAGAGAATTCACCCCTCCACTTT
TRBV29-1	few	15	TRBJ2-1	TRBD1	CSVEGTTGGYNEQFF	TGCAGCGTTGAAGGGACGACAGGGGGCTACAATGAGCAGTTCTTC
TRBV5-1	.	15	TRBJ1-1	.	CASSLPETLNTEAFF	TGCGCCAGCAGCTTACCCGAAACACTGAACACTGAAGCTTTCTTT